A single sample is the source of the 12 T cell receptor beta chains below, sequenced in a study of blood T cells in healthy people across ages. Primed by a sample-barcoded 5' primer and a J-beta primer mix, a second PCR proceeded for about 7 to 11 cycles. TCRdb analysed the 5' RACE reads with MiXCR anew, one entry per CDR3 protein. The sample lists 700,000 to 800,000 distinct CDR3 sequences, approximately 43% seen once, with 20% to 25% in the top ten. Sequenced material: blood. All receptors come from a woman aged 55-70 years in good health.

Details on this clonotype: An end of the junction does not agree with germline; a read error may underlie this. The V and J genes are TRBV6-5 and TRBJ1-4; no reliable D call. The CDR3 loop spans 14 amino acids. Germline V gene sequence: CDR1 MNHEY, CDR2 SVGAGI. CDR3 residues: CASSYLDSNEKLFF. CDR3 DNA sequence: TGCGCCAGCAGTTACTTGGACTCTAATGAAAAACTGTTTTTT.

The chain combines TRBV20-1 with TRBJ2-1; a possible D gene is TRBD2 (5 bases). Near its end, the DNA agrees better with TRBJ2-7, so the J call may be wrong. This CDR3 is 15 amino acids long. The germline V gene encodes CDR1 DFQATT and CDR2 SNEGSKA (reference sequence). The CDR3, as DNA: TGCAGTGCTAGTCCGGGGTCTGGGTCCTACAATGAGCAGTACTTC. Amino acids: CSASPGSGSYNEQYF.

The table lists this clonotype with a count of one. One junction end does not reproduce the germline sequence, and a read error may be involved. The chain recombines TRBV5-5 with TRBJ2-7; possible D gene TRBD1, 5 bases. The CDR3 sequence is 14 residues long. The germline V gene has CDR1 SGHKS and CDR2 YYEKEE (reference sequence). Here the CDR3 reads CASSQGTGSCEQYF. CDR3 DNA: TGTGCCAGCAGCCAAGGAACAGGTTCCTGCGAGCAGTACTTC.

This sequence joins TRBV24-1 and TRBJ2-3; TRBD2 might be the D (6 bases). Trimming shortened V by 0 bases and J by 8 bases, and 17 bases separated the two germline ends. Germline V gene sequence: CDR1 KGHDR, CDR2 SFDVKD. The CDR3 sequence is 16 residues long. The CDR3 region has the DNA TGTGCCACCAGTGATTTGGCTGGCGGGGAATCGGGTACGCAGTATTTT. Its protein product is CATSDLAGGESGTQYF.

This clonotype occurred a few times. The V gene is TRBV12-3 or TRBV12-4, the J gene TRBJ1-2; D gene ambiguous. The CDR3 covers 11 residues. Trimming took off 3 bases at V and 7 bases at J, with 6 bases between the two ends. The CDR3 region is CASSFGGGYTF. The CDR3 nucleotides read TGTGCCAGCAGTTTTGGAGGTGGCTACACCTTC.

This rearrangement joins TRBV7-9 to TRBJ2-2; D uncertain. There are 15 residues in the CDR3. Germline values: CDR1 SEHNR, CDR2 FQNEAQ (reference sequence). Deletions cut 6 bases from V and 0 bases from J, with 11 bases between. For the CDR3, the DNA is TGTGCCAGCAGGAGAACAGAATCGAACACCGGGGAGCTGTTTTTT. Amino acids: CASRRTESNTGELFF.

This clonotype was observed a handful of times. The rearrangement links TRBV7-3 to TRBJ2-7; no clear D. This CDR3 spans 15 amino acids. Per germline, CDR1 SGHTA and CDR2 FQGTGA. V lost 2 bases, J lost 0 bases, and 11 bases lay in between. This CDR3 is CASSLGSSSSYEQYF. In DNA, the CDR3 is TGTGCCAGCAGCTTAGGGTCTTCAAGCTCCTACGAGCAGTACTTC.

The V call is TRBV7-9, the J call TRBJ2-5; 9 bases are shared with TRBD1. This CDR3 is 16 amino acids long. Germline CDR1 and CDR2: SEHNR and FQNEAQ (reference sequence). The V segment lost 1 base and the J segment 1 base; nucleotides outside the gene matches: 4. The CDR3 reads CASSLGGTGLQETQYF. Written as DNA, the CDR3 is TGTGCCAGCAGCTTAGGTGGGACAGGGCTCCAAGAGACCCAGTACTTC. Filled out from reference TRBV7-9 and TRBJ2-5, the complete variable domain reads DTGVSQNPRHKITKRGQNVTFRCDPISEHNRLYWYRQTLGQGPEFLTYFQNEAQLEKSRLLSDRFSAERPKGSFSTLEIQRTEQGDSAMYLCASSLGGTGLQETQYFGPGTRLLVL.

V usage is TRBV2 and J usage is TRBJ1-2; perhaps TRBD1 as D (6 bases). Germline V gene lookup returns CDR1 SNHLY and CDR2 FYNNEI. The germline V and J ends were trimmed by 5 bases and 4 bases, with 11 bases remaining between them. CDR3 length: 13 amino acids. Written as DNA, the CDR3 is TGTGCCAGCAGTCCCAGGGACATCTATGGCTACACCTTC. Its protein product is CASSPRDIYGYTF.

V gene TRBV13 combines with J gene TRBJ2-1; 13 nucleotides match TRBD2. The V gene's germline CDR1 is PRHDT and CDR2 FYEKMQ (reference sequence). CDR3 length equals 16 residues. With V trimmed by 5 bases and J by 7 bases, 8 bases remained unmatched. The CDR3 DNA reads TGTGCCAGCAGCAATCCGGGACTAGCGGGGAGGAATGAGCAGTTCTTC. Protein: CASSNPGLAGRNEQFF.

This clonotype was counted a few times. This rearrangement joins TRBV24-1 to TRBJ2-5, with D possibly called TRBD1 or TRBD2 (5 bases each). The CDR3 is made up of 15 amino acids. CDR1 is KGHDR, CDR2 SFDVKD, per germline. Trimming left V 3 bases short and J 3 bases short, with 13 bases between. For the CDR3, the DNA is TGTGCCACCAGTGATCCCGGTGGGGGTAAAGAGACCCAGTACTTC. Protein: CATSDPGGGKETQYF.

V gene TRBV3-1 combines with J gene TRBJ2-1; D may be TRBD1 (6 bases). V lost 4 bases, J lost 13 bases, and 17 bases lay in between. There are 13 residues in the CDR3. From germline, CDR1 is LGHDT and CDR2 YNNKEL (reference sequence). The CDR3, as DNA: TGTGCCAGCAGCCGTCAGGGGAGAGAGACCCAGTTCTTC. The encoded protein is CASSRQGRETQFF.